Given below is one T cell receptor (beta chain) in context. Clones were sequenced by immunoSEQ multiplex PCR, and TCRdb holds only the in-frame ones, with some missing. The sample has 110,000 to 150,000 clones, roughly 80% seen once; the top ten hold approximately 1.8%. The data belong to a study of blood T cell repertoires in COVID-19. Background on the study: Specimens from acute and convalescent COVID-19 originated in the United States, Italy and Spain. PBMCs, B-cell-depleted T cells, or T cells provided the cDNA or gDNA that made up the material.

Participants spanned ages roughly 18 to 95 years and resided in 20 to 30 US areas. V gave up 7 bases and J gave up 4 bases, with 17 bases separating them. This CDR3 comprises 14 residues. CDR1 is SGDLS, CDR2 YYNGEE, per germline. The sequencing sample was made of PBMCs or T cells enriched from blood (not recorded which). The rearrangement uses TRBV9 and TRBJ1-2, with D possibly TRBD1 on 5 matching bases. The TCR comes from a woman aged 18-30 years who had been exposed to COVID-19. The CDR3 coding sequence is TGTGCCAGCGGGAGGACAAGGGAGAGCTATGGCTACACCTTC. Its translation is CASGRTRESYGYTF.